The 10 T cell receptor beta chains presented below share a single source sample, sequenced in a study of T-cell memory formation after mild COVID-19. TCRdb recomputed calls from the 5' RACE reads with MiXCR, one row per CDR3 protein. The sample includes fewer than 300,000 distinct CDR3 sequences, over 15% of them seen just once. Sequences were obtained from PBMCs or a T cell subset sorted from them (not recorded which). These receptors all come from a man between 18 and 35 years old who had mild COVID-19 (a few samples of this study predate the infection). Cell type and time point are not known.

This clonotype was detected only a few times. The CDR3, as DNA: TGTGCCAGCAGCTTAGTAGGCAGGAACGAAGAGCAGTTCTTC. As protein: CASSLVGRNEEQFF. V and J are TRBV7-2 and TRBJ2-1; no clear D gene. V lost 1 base to trimming and J lost 10 bases, with 14 bases between them. CDR1 and CDR2 (germline): SGHTA, FQGNSA. The CDR3 is 14 amino acids.

This clonotype has a count of ten or more. The gene calls are TRBV28 and TRBJ2-3; TRBD2 is a possible D gene (6 bases). The germline V and J ends were trimmed by 3 bases and 8 bases, with 9 bases remaining between them. Germline V lookup: CDR1 MDHEN, CDR2 SYDVKM. CDR3 length: 12 residues. The CDR3 sequence: CASSLGGPTQYF. CDR3 sequence (DNA): TGTGCCAGCAGTTTGGGGGGTCCTACGCAGTATTTT.

This clonotype occurred a few times. The rearrangement joins TRBV3-1 to TRBJ2-1; D is possibly TRBD1 or TRBD2 (5 bases each). Trimming left V 3 bases short and J 7 bases short, with 16 bases between. The V gene's germline CDR1 is LGHDT and CDR2 YNNKEL (reference sequence). This CDR3 region has 15 residues. The CDR3 loop reads CASSQGELRTNEQFF. CDR3 nucleotide sequence: TGTGCCAGCAGCCAGGGGGAACTTCGTACGAATGAGCAGTTCTTC.

The chain combines TRBV2 with TRBJ2-5; perhaps TRBD2 as D (6 bases). CDR1 SNHLY and CDR2 FYNNEI come from the germline V gene. V was clipped by 4 bases and J by 3 bases, with 9 bases between them. The CDR3 consists of 13 residues. The CDR3 DNA sequence: TGTGCCAGCAGTGTAGGAGGGGAAGAGACCCAGTACTTC. It translates to CASSVGGEETQYF.

The chain recombines TRBV5-1 with TRBJ2-5; possibly TRBD2 for D (6 bases). Germline assignment: CDR1 SGHRS and CDR2 YFSETQ. The CDR3 contains 16 residues. Trimming left V 0 bases short and J 4 bases short, with 16 bases between. The CDR3 region has the DNA TGCGCCAGCAGCTTGGAAGTGGCGGGGAATGGAGAGACCCAGTACTTC. It yields the protein CASSLEVAGNGETQYF.

This chain links TRBV7-6 with TRBJ2-2; D is undetermined. The CDR3 runs to 14 residues. Per germline, CDR1 SGHVS and CDR2 FNYEAQ. Between the trimmed V and J ends, which lost 5 bases and 5 bases, there was a span of 12 bases. The CDR3 protein is CASSHPTVTGELFF. CDR3 in DNA: TGTGCCAGCAGCCATCCGACGGTGACCGGGGAGCTGTTTTTT.

This clonotype has just a few counts. This chain connects TRBV20-1 to TRBJ2-1, with unresolved D. Germline lookup yields CDR1 DFQATT and CDR2 SNEGSKA (reference sequence). V lost 4 bases and J 0 bases, leaving 13 bases between the germline ends. The CDR3 is made up of 15 amino acids. The DNA for the CDR3 is TGCAGTGCTATCAACCAGACGAGCTCCTACAATGAGCAGTTCTTC. As protein: CSAINQTSSYNEQFF.

J is TRBJ2-7 and V is TRBV6-2 or TRBV6-3; TRBD2 aligns across 7 bases. Unmatched junction bases numbered 12, after V lost 7 bases and J lost 6 bases. Germline CDR1 and CDR2: MNHEY and SVGEGT. The CDR3 totals 14 residues. The CDR3, as DNA: TGTGCCAGCAACGGAGCGGGGCCCCGGGGCGAGCAGTACTTC. Translated, it gives CASNGAGPRGEQYF.

This sequence joins TRBV28 and TRBJ2-7, with TRBD2 as a possible D gene (5 bases). The CDR3 contains 13 residues. Germline CDR1 MDHEN, CDR2 SYDVKM. V was clipped by 3 bases and J by 5 bases, with 11 bases between them. In DNA form, the CDR3 reads TGTGCCAGCAGTTTTCGGGCGGGCCACGAGCAGTACGTC. It codes for CASSFRAGHEQYV.

V usage is TRBV7-2 and J usage is TRBJ1-2; D remains ambiguous. Deletions cut 5 bases from V and 7 bases from J, with 14 bases between. The CDR3 is 13 amino acids. Germline assignment: CDR1 SGHTA and CDR2 FQGNSA. The CDR3 nucleotides read TGTGCCAGCAGCCCCACGGGAGGAGGTGGCTACACCTTC. It encodes CASSPTGGGGYTF.